A selection of T cell receptor beta chains follows, all from one sample in a study of T cells after posttransplantation cyclophosphamide. Assay used: immunoSEQ multiplex PCR; TCRdb lists only in-frame clones, some missing. This sample carries about 4,100 clones, none of them present only once. The input for sequencing was PBMCs, taken after allogeneic stem cell transplant with posttransplant cyclophosphamide. These receptor sequences come from a female patient between 18 and 35 years old who received an allogeneic stem cell transplant from an unrelated donor, was CMV-positive, and had acute GVHD only. Certain T cells may be donor cells from the graft. CDR3s include the opening cysteine and the closing phenylalanine or tryptophan. The order of the fields is D gene, V gene, clone size, J gene, CDR3 protein, CDR3 DNA. D genes are given only for firm matches. Size values are once, few and many counts, or a class for expanded clones, and some rows have none.

d_call: NA
v_call: TRBV7-9
clone_size: many
j_call: TRBJ1-4
cdr3_aa: CASSLAAGRGTAKLFF
cdr3_nt: TGTGCCAGCAGCTTAGCGGCCGGCAGGGGCACTGCAAAACTGTTTTTT

d_call: TRBD1
v_call: TRBV6-6
clone_size: few
j_call: TRBJ1-2
cdr3_aa: CASRRTGTSANYGYTF
cdr3_nt: TGTGCCAGCAGACGGACAGGGACGTCTGCTAACTATGGCTACACCTTC

d_call: TRBD2
v_call: TRBV9
clone_size: many
j_call: TRBJ2-3
cdr3_aa: CASSAPQTSSGNTDTQYF
cdr3_nt: TGTGCCAGCAGCGCCCCCCAAACCTCTAGCGGGAATACAGATACGCAGTATTTT

d_call: NA
v_call: TRBV29-1
clone_size: many
j_call: TRBJ1-2
cdr3_aa: CSVEAGQGKGYTF
cdr3_nt: TGCAGCGTTGAAGCGGGGCAGGGGAAAGGCTACACCTTC

d_call: NA
v_call: TRBV13
clone_size: many
j_call: TRBJ2-5
cdr3_aa: CASSLQGETQYF
cdr3_nt: TGTGCCAGCAGCTTACAGGGTGAGACCCAGTACTTC

d_call: NA
v_call: TRBV5-1
clone_size: many
j_call: TRBJ1-4
cdr3_aa: CASSFGHAGSNEKLFF
cdr3_nt: TGCGCCAGCAGCTTTGGACACGCAGGGTCTAATGAAAAACTGTTTTTT

d_call: NA
v_call: TRBV6-6
clone_size: many
j_call: TRBJ2-7
cdr3_aa: CASSHTGSSSYEQYF
cdr3_nt: TGTGCCAGCAGCCATACAGGGTCCTCCTCCTACGAGCAGTACTTC

d_call: TRBD2
v_call: TRBV5-1
clone_size: many
j_call: TRBJ2-3
cdr3_aa: CASRGTTPGLAGATDTQYF
cdr3_nt: TGCGCCAGCAGGGGCACCACACCGGGACTAGCGGGGGCAACAGATACGCAGTATTTT

d_call: TRBD2
v_call: TRBV6-1
clone_size: many
j_call: TRBJ2-3
cdr3_aa: CASSGLAGGITDTQYF
cdr3_nt: TGTGCCAGCAGTGGACTAGCGGGAGGGATCACAGATACGCAGTATTTT

d_call: TRBD1
v_call: TRBV15
clone_size: many
j_call: TRBJ2-2
cdr3_aa: CATSGSDRGLYTGELFF
cdr3_nt: TGTGCCACCAGCGGCTCGGACAGGGGGCTTTACACCGGGGAGCTGTTTTTT

d_call: TRBD1
v_call: TRBV28
clone_size: NA
j_call: TRBJ1-6
cdr3_aa: CASSLPQGAHSPLHF
cdr3_nt: TGTGCCAGCAGCTTGCCGCAGGGGGCTCATTCACCCCTCCACTTT

d_call: TRBD1
v_call: TRBV9
clone_size: many
j_call: TRBJ1-2
cdr3_aa: CASSKIGQDYGYTF
cdr3_nt: TGTGCCAGCAGCAAGATCGGACAGGACTATGGCTACACCTTC

d_call: NA
v_call: TRBV13
clone_size: few
j_call: TRBJ1-2
cdr3_aa: CASSLDDRSAYGYTF
cdr3_nt: TGTGCCAGCAGCTTGGACGACAGGTCTGCCTATGGCTACACCTTC

d_call: TRBD1
v_call: TRBV9
clone_size: medium-sized
j_call: TRBJ1-1
cdr3_aa: CASSSSSGRTGGMNTEAFF
cdr3_nt: TGTGCCAGCAGCTCCTCCTCGGGGAGGACAGGGGGCATGAACACTGAAGCTTTCTTT

d_call: NA
v_call: TRBV30
clone_size: many
j_call: TRBJ2-5
cdr3_aa: CAWSPSPRGETQYF
cdr3_nt: TGTGCCTGGAGTCCGAGCCCCAGGGGCGAGACCCAGTACTTC

d_call: NA
v_call: TRBV12-5
clone_size: many
j_call: TRBJ2-1
cdr3_aa: CASGSPFLPGNEQFF
cdr3_nt: TGTGCTAGTGGTTCCCCTTTTCTCCCGGGAAATGAGCAGTTCTTC

d_call: NA
v_call: TRBV27
clone_size: many
j_call: TRBJ2-5
cdr3_aa: CASSARFGAINQETQYF
cdr3_nt: TGTGCCAGCAGCGCCAGGTTTGGGGCTATTAATCAAGAGACCCAGTACTTC

d_call: TRBD1
v_call: TRBV5-4
clone_size: many
j_call: TRBJ2-5
cdr3_aa: CASSFRDRVQETQYF
cdr3_nt: TGTGCCAGCAGCTTCCGGGACAGGGTTCAAGAGACCCAGTACTTC

d_call: NA
v_call: TRBV6-4
clone_size: NA
j_call: TRBJ2-7
cdr3_aa: CASRTMNYEQYF
cdr3_nt: TGTGCCAGCAGGACGATGAACTACGAGCAGTACTTC

d_call: TRBD1
v_call: TRBV27
clone_size: many
j_call: TRBJ2-7
cdr3_aa: CASSTTGGYEQYF
cdr3_nt: TGTGCCAGCAGTACAACAGGGGGCTACGAGCAGTACTTC

d_call: NA
v_call: TRBV19
clone_size: many
j_call: TRBJ2-2
cdr3_aa: CASRVAGELFF
cdr3_nt: TGTGCCAGTAGGGTAGCCGGGGAGCTGTTTTTT

d_call: TRBD2
v_call: TRBV5-1
clone_size: many
j_call: TRBJ2-3
cdr3_aa: CASSLGSGRADTQYF
cdr3_nt: TGCGCCAGCAGCTTGGGGAGCGGGAGGGCGGATACGCAGTATTTT

d_call: NA
v_call: TRBV9
clone_size: many
j_call: TRBJ2-3
cdr3_aa: CASSADSRTDTQYF
cdr3_nt: TGTGCCAGCAGCGCCGACTCCCGCACAGATACGCAGTATTTT

d_call: NA
v_call: TRBV30
clone_size: medium-sized
j_call: TRBJ1-4
cdr3_aa: CAWSARGIGKEKLFF
cdr3_nt: TGTGCCTGGAGTGCCCGAGGGATTGGGAAGGAAAAACTGTTTTTT

d_call: TRBD2
v_call: TRBV14
clone_size: few
j_call: TRBJ2-5
cdr3_aa: CASSQDIKRDYRETQYF
cdr3_nt: TGTGCCAGCAGCCAAGATATTAAGCGGGACTATCGTGAGACCCAGTACTTC

d_call: NA
v_call: TRBV30
clone_size: many
j_call: TRBJ2-6
cdr3_aa: CAWSVRSSGANVLTF
cdr3_nt: TGTGCCTGGAGTGTCCGGTCCTCTGGGGCCAACGTCCTGACTTTC

d_call: NA
v_call: TRBV19
clone_size: many
j_call: TRBJ1-1
cdr3_aa: CASSAQGGNTEAFF
cdr3_nt: TGTGCCAGTAGTGCACAGGGTGGAAACACTGAAGCTTTCTTT

d_call: NA
v_call: TRBV5-1
clone_size: many
j_call: TRBJ2-1
cdr3_aa: CASGLGRTASSYNEQFF
cdr3_nt: TGCGCCAGCGGATTGGGAAGAACAGCCAGCTCCTACAATGAGCAGTTCTTC

d_call: TRBD2
v_call: TRBV7-6
clone_size: many
j_call: TRBJ2-1
cdr3_aa: CASSFSGNYNEQFF
cdr3_nt: TGTGCCAGCAGCTTTAGCGGGAACTACAATGAGCAGTTCTTC

d_call: TRBD1
v_call: TRBV2
clone_size: many
j_call: TRBJ2-3
cdr3_aa: CASRRDRSADTQYF
cdr3_nt: TGTGCCAGCAGACGGGACAGGTCGGCAGATACGCAGTATTTT

d_call: NA
v_call: TRBV30
clone_size: many
j_call: TRBJ2-1
cdr3_aa: CAWTRAGSSYNEQFF
cdr3_nt: TGTGCCTGGACACGGGCGGGGAGCTCCTACAATGAGCAGTTCTTC

d_call: TRBD2
v_call: TRBV19
clone_size: NA
j_call: TRBJ2-1
cdr3_aa: CASRELSGRVAIEEQFF
cdr3_nt: TGTGCCAGTCGAGAGCTGAGCGGGAGGGTTGCAATAGAGGAGCAGTTCTTC

d_call: TRBD2
v_call: TRBV10-1
clone_size: many
j_call: TRBJ2-3
cdr3_aa: CASSGGTSGRTDTQYF
cdr3_nt: TGCGCCAGCAGTGGGGGGACTAGCGGACGCACAGATACGCAGTATTTT

d_call: TRBD1
v_call: TRBV7-9
clone_size: many
j_call: TRBJ1-2
cdr3_aa: CASSPGQGDGYTF
cdr3_nt: TGTGCCAGCAGTCCCGGACAGGGGGATGGCTACACCTTC

d_call: TRBD1
v_call: TRBV2
clone_size: many
j_call: TRBJ1-1
cdr3_aa: CASSPDRGAGTTEAFF
cdr3_nt: TGTGCCAGCAGTCCGGACAGGGGGGCTGGAACCACTGAAGCTTTCTTT

d_call: TRBD2
v_call: TRBV27
clone_size: many
j_call: TRBJ2-1
cdr3_aa: CASSLNGTSGVSSYNEQFF
cdr3_nt: TGTGCCAGCAGTTTAAACGGGACTAGCGGGGTTAGCTCCTACAATGAGCAGTTCTTC